This entry concerns a single T cell receptor beta chain. Its antigen is not identified. CDR1 and CDR2 from the germline V gene are SNHLY and FYNNEI. V lost 4 bases, J lost 1 base, and 7 bases lay in between. This CDR3 is built from 13 residues. The sample is drawn from a study of shared clonotypes between healthy human individuals. Study-wide results and limits: The study found lower generation probabilities in non-shared clonotypes than in those shared by all four donors.

Assay: immunoSEQ multiplex PCR; the TCRdb copy retains only in-frame clones and omits some. The table has about 360,000 clones, around four fifths seen once. Sequenced input: memory CD4+ T cells sorted from blood. The subset: CD45RA-negative fraction. The chain uses TRBV2 and TRBJ1-1; D not certain. The clonotype was recovered from a man aged 30-40 years in good health. The CDR3 here is CASSAQKNTEAFF. CDR3 bases: TGTGCCAGCAGTGCCCAGAAGAACACTGAAGCTTTCTTT.